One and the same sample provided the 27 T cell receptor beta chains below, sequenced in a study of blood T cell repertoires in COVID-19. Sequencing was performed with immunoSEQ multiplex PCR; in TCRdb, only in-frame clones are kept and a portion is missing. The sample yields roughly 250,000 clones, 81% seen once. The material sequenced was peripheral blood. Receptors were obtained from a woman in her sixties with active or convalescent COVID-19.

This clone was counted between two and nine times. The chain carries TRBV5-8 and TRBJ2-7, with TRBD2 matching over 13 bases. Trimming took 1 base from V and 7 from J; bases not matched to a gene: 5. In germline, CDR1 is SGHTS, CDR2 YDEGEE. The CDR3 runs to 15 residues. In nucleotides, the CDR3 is TGTGCCAGCAGCTTGACTAGCGGGGGGGCTGGAGAGCAGTACTTC. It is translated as CASSLTSGGAGEQYF.

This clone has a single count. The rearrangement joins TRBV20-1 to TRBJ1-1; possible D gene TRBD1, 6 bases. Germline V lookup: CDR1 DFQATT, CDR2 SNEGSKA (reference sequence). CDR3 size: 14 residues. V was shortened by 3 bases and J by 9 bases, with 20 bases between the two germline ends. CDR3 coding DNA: TGCAGTGCTAGTCCGGCAGGGGTGCCATTGCAAGCTTTCTTT. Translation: CSASPAGVPLQAFF.

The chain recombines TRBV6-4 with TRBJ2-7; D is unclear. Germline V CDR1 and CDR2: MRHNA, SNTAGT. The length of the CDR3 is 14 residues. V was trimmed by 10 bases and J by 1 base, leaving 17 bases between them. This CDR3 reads CATNTKLSSYEQYF. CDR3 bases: TGTGCCACCAATACCAAGCTGTCATCCTACGAGCAGTACTTC.

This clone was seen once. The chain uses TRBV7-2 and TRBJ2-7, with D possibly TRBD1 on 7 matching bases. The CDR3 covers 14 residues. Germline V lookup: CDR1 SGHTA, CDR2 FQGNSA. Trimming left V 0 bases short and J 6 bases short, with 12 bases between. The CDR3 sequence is CASSLARDSPEQYF. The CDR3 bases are TGTGCCAGCAGCTTAGCGCGGGACAGCCCCGAGCAGTACTTC.

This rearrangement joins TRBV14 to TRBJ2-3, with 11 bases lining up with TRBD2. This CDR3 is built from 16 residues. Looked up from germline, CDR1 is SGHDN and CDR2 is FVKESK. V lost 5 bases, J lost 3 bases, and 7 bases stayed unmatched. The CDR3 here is CASSSIAGGLTDTQYF. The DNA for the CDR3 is TGTGCCAGCAGCTCGATAGCGGGGGGGTTGACAGATACGCAGTATTTT.

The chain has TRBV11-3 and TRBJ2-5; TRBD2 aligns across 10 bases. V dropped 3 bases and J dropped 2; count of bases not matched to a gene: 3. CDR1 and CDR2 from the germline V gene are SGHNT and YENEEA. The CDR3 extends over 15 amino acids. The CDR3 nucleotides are TGTGCCAGCAGCTTCGGAGCGGGGGGGCAAGAGACCCAGTACTTC. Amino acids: CASSFGAGGQETQYF.

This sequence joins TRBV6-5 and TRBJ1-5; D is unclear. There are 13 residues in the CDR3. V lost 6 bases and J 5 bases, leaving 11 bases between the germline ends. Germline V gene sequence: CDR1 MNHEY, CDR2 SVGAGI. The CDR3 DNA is TGTGCCAGCAGGCAGACAACTCATCAGCCCCAGCATTTT. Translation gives CASRQTTHQPQHF.

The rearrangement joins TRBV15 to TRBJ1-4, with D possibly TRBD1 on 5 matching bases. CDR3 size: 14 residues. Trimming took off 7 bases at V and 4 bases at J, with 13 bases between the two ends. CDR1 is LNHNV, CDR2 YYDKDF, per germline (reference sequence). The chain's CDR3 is CATTLGGYNEKLFF. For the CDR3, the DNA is TGTGCCACCACCCTGGGGGGGTATAATGAAAAACTGTTTTTT.

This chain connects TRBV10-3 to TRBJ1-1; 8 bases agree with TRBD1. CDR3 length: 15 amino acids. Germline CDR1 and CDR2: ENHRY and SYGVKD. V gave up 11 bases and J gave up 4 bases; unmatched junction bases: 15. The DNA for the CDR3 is TGTGCCGCCAGGGGGCGCGGCGCGTTGAGCACTGAAGCTTTCTTT. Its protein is CAARGRGALSTEAFF.

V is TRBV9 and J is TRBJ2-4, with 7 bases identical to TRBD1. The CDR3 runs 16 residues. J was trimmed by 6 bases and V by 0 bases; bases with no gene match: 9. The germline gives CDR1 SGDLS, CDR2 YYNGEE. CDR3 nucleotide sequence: TGTGCCAGCAGCGTAGAGTGGGACAGTCGGAGAAACATTCAGTACTTC. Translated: CASSVEWDSRRNIQYF.

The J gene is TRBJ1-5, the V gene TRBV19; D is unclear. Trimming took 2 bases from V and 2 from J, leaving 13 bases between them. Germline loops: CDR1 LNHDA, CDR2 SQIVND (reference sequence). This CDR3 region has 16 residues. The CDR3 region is CASSIRREWGNQPQHF. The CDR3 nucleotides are TGTGCCAGTAGTATAAGGAGGGAGTGGGGCAATCAGCCCCAGCATTTT.

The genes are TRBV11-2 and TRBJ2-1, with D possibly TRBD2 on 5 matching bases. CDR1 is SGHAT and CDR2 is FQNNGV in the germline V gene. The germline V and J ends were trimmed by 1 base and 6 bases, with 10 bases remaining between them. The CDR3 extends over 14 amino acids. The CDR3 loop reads CASSLAGVANEQFF. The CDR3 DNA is TGTGCCAGCAGCTTAGCCGGGGTTGCCAATGAGCAGTTCTTC.

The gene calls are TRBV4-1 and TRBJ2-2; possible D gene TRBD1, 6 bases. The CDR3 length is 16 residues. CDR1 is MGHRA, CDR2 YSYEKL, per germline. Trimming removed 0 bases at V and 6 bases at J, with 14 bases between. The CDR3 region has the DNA TGCGCCAGCAGCCAAGATCTGGGGGCATGGGCCGGGGAGCTGTTTTTT. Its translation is CASSQDLGAWAGELFF.

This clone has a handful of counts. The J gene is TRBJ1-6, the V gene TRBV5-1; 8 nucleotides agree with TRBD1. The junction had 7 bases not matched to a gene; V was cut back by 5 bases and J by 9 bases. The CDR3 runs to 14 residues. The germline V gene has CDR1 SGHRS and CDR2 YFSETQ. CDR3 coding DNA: TGCGCCAGCAGTCATGGACAGGGCGCTTCACCCCTCCACTTT. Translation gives CASSHGQGASPLHF.

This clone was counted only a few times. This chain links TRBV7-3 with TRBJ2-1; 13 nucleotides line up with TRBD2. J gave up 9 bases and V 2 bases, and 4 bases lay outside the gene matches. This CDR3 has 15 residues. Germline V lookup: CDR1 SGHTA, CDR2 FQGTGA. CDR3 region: CASSLDGLAGVEQFF. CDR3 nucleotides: TGTGCCAGCAGCTTAGACGGACTAGCGGGGGTTGAGCAGTTCTTC.

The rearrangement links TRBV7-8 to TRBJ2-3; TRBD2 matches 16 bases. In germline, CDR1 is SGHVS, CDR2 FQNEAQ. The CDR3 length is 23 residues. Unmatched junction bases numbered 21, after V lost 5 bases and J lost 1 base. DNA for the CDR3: TGTGCCAGCAGCCTGCGACAGGGGGCACAGGGACTAGCGGGGGGGCCCCGCACAGATACGCAGTATTTT. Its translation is CASSLRQGAQGLAGGPRTDTQYF.

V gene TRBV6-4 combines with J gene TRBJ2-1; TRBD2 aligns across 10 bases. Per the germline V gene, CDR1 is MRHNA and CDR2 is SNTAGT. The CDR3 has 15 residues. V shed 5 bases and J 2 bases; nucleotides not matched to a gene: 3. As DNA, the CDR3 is TGTGCCAGCAGTCTCGGACTAGCGGCCTACAATGAGCAGTTCTTC. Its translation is CASSLGLAAYNEQFF.

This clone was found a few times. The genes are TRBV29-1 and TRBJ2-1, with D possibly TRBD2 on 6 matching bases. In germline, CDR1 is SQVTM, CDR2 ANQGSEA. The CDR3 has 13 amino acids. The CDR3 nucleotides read TGCGGAGGGTACCACCCAGCCTACAATGAGCAGTTCTTC. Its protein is CGGYHPAYNEQFF.

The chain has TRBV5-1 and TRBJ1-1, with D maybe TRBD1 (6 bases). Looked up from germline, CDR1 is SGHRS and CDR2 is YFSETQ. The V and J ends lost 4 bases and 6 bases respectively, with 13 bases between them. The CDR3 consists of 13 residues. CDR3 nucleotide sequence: TGCGCCAGCAGCCCGCAGGACAGACCTGAAGCTTTCTTT. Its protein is CASSPQDRPEAFF.

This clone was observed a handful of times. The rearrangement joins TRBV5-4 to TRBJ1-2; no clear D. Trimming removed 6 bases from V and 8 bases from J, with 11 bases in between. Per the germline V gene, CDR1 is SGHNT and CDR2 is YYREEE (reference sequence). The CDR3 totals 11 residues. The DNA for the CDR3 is TGTGCCAGCATTGGAGTATACGGCTACACCTTC. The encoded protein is CASIGVYGYTF.

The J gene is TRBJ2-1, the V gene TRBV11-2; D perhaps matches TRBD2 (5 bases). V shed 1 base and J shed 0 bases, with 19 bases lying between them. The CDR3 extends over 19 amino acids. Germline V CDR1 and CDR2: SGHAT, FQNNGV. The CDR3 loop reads CASSLGALGSRPSYNEQFF. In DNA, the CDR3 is TGTGCCAGCAGCTTAGGGGCACTAGGGTCTCGGCCCTCCTACAATGAGCAGTTCTTC.

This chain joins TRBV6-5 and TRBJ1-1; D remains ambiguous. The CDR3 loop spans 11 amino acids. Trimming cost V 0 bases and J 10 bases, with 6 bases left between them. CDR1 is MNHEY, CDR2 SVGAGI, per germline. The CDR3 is CASSYSVRAFF. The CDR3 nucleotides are TGTGCCAGCAGTTACTCGGTGAGAGCTTTCTTT.

This chain's CDR3 is CASSLRVVNEKLFF. In nucleotides, the CDR3 is TGTGCCAGCAGCTTACGGGTGGTTAATGAAAAACTGTTTTTT. V and J are TRBV13 and TRBJ1-4; D remains unclear. Germline V CDR1 and CDR2: PRHDT, FYEKMQ (reference sequence). This CDR3 region has 14 residues. Trimming cost V 2 bases and J 4 bases, with 8 bases left between them.

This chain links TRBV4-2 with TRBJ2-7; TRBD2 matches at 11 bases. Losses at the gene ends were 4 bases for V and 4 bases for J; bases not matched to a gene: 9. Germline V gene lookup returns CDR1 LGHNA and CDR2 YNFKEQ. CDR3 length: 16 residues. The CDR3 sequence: CASSRDPLAGVYEQYF. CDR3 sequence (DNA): TGTGCCAGCAGCCGTGACCCACTAGCGGGGGTGTACGAGCAGTACTTC.

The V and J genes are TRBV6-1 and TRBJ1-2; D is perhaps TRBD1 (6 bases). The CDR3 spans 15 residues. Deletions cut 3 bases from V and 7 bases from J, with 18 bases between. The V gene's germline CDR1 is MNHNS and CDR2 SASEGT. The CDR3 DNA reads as TGTGCCAGCAGTGAGAGAGGCGGGGGGGCGTCTGGCTACACCTTC. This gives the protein CASSERGGGASGYTF.

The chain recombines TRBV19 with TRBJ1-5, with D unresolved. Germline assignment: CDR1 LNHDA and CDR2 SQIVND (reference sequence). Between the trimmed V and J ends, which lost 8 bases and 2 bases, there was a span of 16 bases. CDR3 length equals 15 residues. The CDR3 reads CASLINVGGNQPQHF. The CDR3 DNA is TGTGCCAGTCTCATAAATGTAGGAGGCAATCAGCCCCAGCATTTT. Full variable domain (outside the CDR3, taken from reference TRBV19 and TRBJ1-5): DGGITQSPKYLFRKEGQNVTLSCEQNLNHDAMYWYRQDPGQGLRLIYYSQIVNDFQKGDIAEGYSVSREKKESFPLTVTSAQKNPTAFYLCASLINVGGNQPQHFGDGTRLSIL.

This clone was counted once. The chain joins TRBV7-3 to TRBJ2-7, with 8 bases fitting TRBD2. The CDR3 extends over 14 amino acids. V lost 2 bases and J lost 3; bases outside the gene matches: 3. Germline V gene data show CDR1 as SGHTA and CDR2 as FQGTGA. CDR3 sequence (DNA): TGTGCCAGCAGCTTAGCGGGGGGCAGCTACGAGCAGTACTTC. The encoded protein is CASSLAGGSYEQYF.